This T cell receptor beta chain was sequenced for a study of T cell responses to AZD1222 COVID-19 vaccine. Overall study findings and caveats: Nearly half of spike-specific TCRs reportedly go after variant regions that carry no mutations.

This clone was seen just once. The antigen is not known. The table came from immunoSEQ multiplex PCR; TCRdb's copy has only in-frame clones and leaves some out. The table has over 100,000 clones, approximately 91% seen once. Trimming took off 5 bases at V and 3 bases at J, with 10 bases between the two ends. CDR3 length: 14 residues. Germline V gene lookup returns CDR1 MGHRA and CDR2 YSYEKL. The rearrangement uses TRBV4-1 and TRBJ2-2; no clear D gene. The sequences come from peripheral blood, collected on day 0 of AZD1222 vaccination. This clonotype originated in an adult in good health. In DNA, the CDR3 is TGCGCCAGCAGCTATGGCAAGCACACCGGGGAGCTGTTTTTT. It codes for CASSYGKHTGELFF.